Sequencing of this TCR beta chain was carried out in a study of somatic mutations in cytotoxic T cells in rheumatoid arthritis. The protocol was immunoSEQ multiplex PCR, while the TCRdb copy is restricted to in-frame clones and leaves out a portion. The sample records around 29,000 clones, about 81% being singletons. Trimming cost V 4 bases and J 8 bases; bases outside gene matches: 8. This CDR3 has 13 residues. Germline CDR1 SGHNT, CDR2 YYREEE (reference sequence). The sequencing input was CD8+ T cells sorted from blood. The chain joins TRBV5-4 to TRBJ1-2; 7 bases are shared with TRBD1. The receptor was isolated from an adult with rheumatoid arthritis. The CDR3 is CASSTTGARGYTF. The CDR3 DNA reads as TGTGCCAGCAGCACTACAGGGGCTCGGGGCTACACCTTC.